What follows describes a single T cell receptor (beta chain). What antigen it recognizes has not been identified. There are no base qualities to consult, and no much larger clone falls within one base. At the junction V is shortened by 1 base and J by 4 bases; bases outside the gene matches: 7. From cysteine to phenylalanine, the CDR3 is 16 amino acids long. Only the CDR3 region is kept as DNA, spanning 48 bases read in frame from base 1. From the germline V gene, CDR1 is MNHEY and CDR2 is SVGEGT. The collaborating institutions used their own protocols to collect whole blood in K2EDTA tubes. For TCRbeta analysis, collaborators shipped samples as frozen whole blood, isolated PBMCs, or DNA extracted from either of those sample types. This sample is part of a study of blood T cell repertoires in COVID-19 (TCRdb year 2020). Study-level background: Samples from collaborators originated in the United States, Italy and Spain and spanned both the acute and convalescent phases of COVID-19. Samples were obtained from the ongoing ImmuneRACE study (first 160 participants) and from roughly 1,300 subjects provided by 6 global collaborators. Deeply sampled blood TCRbeta repertoires from subjects exposed to, actively infected with, or recovered from COVID-19 were included in the dataset. The prospective study material was composed of cDNA or gDNA derived from T cells, B-cell-depleted T cells, or PBMCs. The sample metadata nearly always contained a de-identified subject ID, COVID-19 status, age in years and sex. Where available, HLA class I and class II types were obtained from metadata supplied by the sample provider rather than from assay-based typing. The repertoires were released in a freely available public database meant as a resource for research on the immune response to SARS-CoV-2. Study-level results and caveats: Clinical and demographic metadata were provided uncurated, with the amount varying by source and participant.

The immunoSEQ Assay, a bias-controlled multiplex PCR, was used to amplify TCRbeta CDR3 regions from genomic DNA. In the source study's methods: Within the assay, amplification of reference gene primers was used to estimate how many nucleated cells each sample contained. Sequence reads were collapsed and filtered to measure the absolute abundance of every unique TCRbeta CDR3 rearrangement. For each sample, productive Simpson clonality was calculated by taking the square root of Simpson's diversity index across productive rearrangements. TCRdb obtained this table from immuneACCESS and retained in-frame rearrangements with V and J assigned. These tables miss some clones; where compared with another copy, unresolved V genes account for less than half of the shortfall, and the remainder is unexplained. V and J calls and clone size are given by that table; D and trimming were obtained from the DNA. The sample table shows 50,000 to 75,000 clones, and 70% to 85% are seen once. The ten largest make up 3% to 4% of the sample.

Recombination joined TRBV6-2 or TRBV6-3 with TRBJ2-5, and 9 junctional nucleotides match TRBD2. Sample: peripheral blood. This receptor was taken from a man aged 55 to 70 with acute or convalescent COVID-19. In nucleotide form, the sequence is TGTGCCAGCAGTTACTTCGGTTCTAGCGGGATAGAGACCCAGTACTTC. Its translation reads: CASSYFGSSGIETQYF.